Shown below are 30 T cell receptor beta chains from a single sample sequenced in a study of T cell responses to AZD1222 COVID-19 vaccine. Repertoires were generated with immunoSEQ multiplex PCR, while TCRdb's copy carries only in-frame clones and drops some. The sample consists of about 190,000 clones, roughly 93% of them appearing once. Sequencing used peripheral blood, obtained on day 0 of AZD1222 vaccination. These receptors all stem from an adult in good health.

The chain uses TRBV5-4 and TRBJ1-1; D gene uncertain. Looked up from germline, CDR1 is SGHNT and CDR2 is YYREEE (reference sequence). V lost 2 bases, J lost 4 bases, and 12 bases lay in between. The CDR3 is made up of 14 amino acids. This chain's CDR3 is CASSFFSGSTEAFF. CDR3 bases: TGTGCCAGCAGCTTTTTCTCGGGGAGCACTGAAGCTTTCTTT.

The chain uses TRBV6-1 and TRBJ1-2, with D maybe TRBD1 (5 bases). The V end lost 0 bases, the J end lost 6 bases, and 14 bases lay between the germline ends. Germline V gene data show CDR1 as MNHNS and CDR2 as SASEGT. The CDR3 has 15 residues. CDR3 sequence reads: CASSEAPGTANGYTF. The CDR3 region has the DNA TGTGCCAGCAGTGAAGCGCCCGGGACGGCTAATGGCTACACCTTC.

The chain has TRBV5-8 and TRBJ2-1; 7 positions match TRBD1. The CDR3 is 15 residues long. The germline V gene has CDR1 SGHTS and CDR2 YDEGEE. The J segment lost 8 bases and the V segment lost 0 bases, leaving 8 bases of the junction unmatched. The CDR3 sequence is CASSLARQQGDEQFF. In DNA form, the CDR3 reads TGTGCCAGCAGCTTGGCCAGGCAGCAGGGGGATGAGCAGTTCTTC.

This clone showed up just once. The chain links TRBV12-3 or TRBV12-4 to TRBJ2-7, with 7 bases identical to TRBD2. The CDR3 contains 13 residues. J lost 6 bases, V lost 7 bases, and 9 bases had no gene match. This CDR3 is CASTGLGVGEQYF. CDR3 DNA sequence: TGTGCCAGCACCGGACTAGGAGTTGGCGAGCAGTACTTC.

The rearrangement uses TRBV4-1 and TRBJ2-3; D is ambiguous. The V and J ends lost 0 bases and 3 bases respectively, with 7 bases between them. CDR1 MGHRA and CDR2 YSYEKL come from the germline V gene. The CDR3 loop spans 14 amino acids. The CDR3: CASSQELTTDTQYF. The CDR3 bases are TGCGCCAGCAGCCAAGAACTGACGACAGATACGCAGTATTTT.

The genes are TRBV12-3 or TRBV12-4 and TRBJ2-1; no reliable D call. There are 12 residues in the CDR3. V dropped 3 bases and J dropped 10 bases, with 10 bases sitting between them. This CDR3 reads CASSFDGREQFF. DNA of the CDR3: TGTGCCAGCAGTTTCGATGGCAGGGAGCAGTTCTTC.

The genes are TRBV5-1 and TRBJ2-5, with unresolved D. Trimming cost V 4 bases and J 5 bases, with 21 bases left between them. This CDR3 spans 16 amino acids. Germline values: CDR1 SGHRS, CDR2 YFSETQ. This chain's CDR3 is CASSRLKDLQDETQYF. The CDR3 DNA sequence: TGCGCCAGCAGCCGCCTTAAGGACCTTCAGGATGAGACCCAGTACTTC.

This clone was counted between two and nine times. The rearrangement uses TRBV5-6 and TRBJ2-1, with D unclear. Germline CDR1 is SGHDT and CDR2 is YYEEEE. The length of the CDR3 is 15 residues. Trimming took off 3 bases at V and 2 bases at J, with 12 bases between the two ends. The CDR3 sequence is CASSSSRITYNEQFF. The CDR3 coding sequence is TGTGCCAGCAGCTCGTCGCGGATTACCTACAATGAGCAGTTCTTC.

The rearrangement links TRBV11-1 to TRBJ2-7, with D perhaps matching TRBD1 (6 bases). Deletions cut 5 bases from V and 6 bases from J, with 17 bases between. CDR1 SGHAT and CDR2 FQDESV come from the germline V gene (reference sequence). The CDR3 contains 14 residues. CDR3 region: CASSKRTATSEQYF. The DNA of the CDR3 is TGTGCCAGCAGCAAGCGGACAGCCACCAGCGAGCAGTACTTC.

V is TRBV5-5 and J is TRBJ2-1; D may be TRBD1 (6 bases). The germline CDR1 and CDR2 sequences are SGHKS and YYEKEE (reference sequence). The V end was cut by 0 bases, the J end by 1 base, with 17 bases between. The CDR3 has 18 residues. CDR3 in DNA: TGTGCCAGCAGCTTGGACGTTCGAGGCCAGGGGTCCTACAATGAGCAGTTCTTC. Translation: CASSLDVRGQGSYNEQFF. Complete variable domain (other parts from reference TRBV5-5 and TRBJ2-1): DAGVTQSPTHLIKTRGQQVTLRCSPISGHKSVSWYQQVLGQGPQFIFQYYEKEERGRGNFPDRFSARQFPNYSSELNVNALLLGDSALYLCASSLDVRGQGSYNEQFFGPGTRLTVL.

The chain has TRBV5-4 and TRBJ1-6; D possibly corresponds to TRBD1 (5 bases). The CDR3 contains 13 residues. CDR1 and CDR2 from the germline V gene are SGHNT and YYREEE (reference sequence). Trimming cost V 2 bases and J 10 bases, with 10 bases left between them. The CDR3 is CASSLGDFSPLHF. DNA for the CDR3: TGTGCCAGCAGCTTAGGGGATTTCTCACCCCTCCACTTT.

The rearrangement joins TRBV7-2 to TRBJ2-7; D may be TRBD1 or TRBD2 (5 bases each). V lost 1 base and J lost 3, with 16 bases in between. Per germline, CDR1 SGHTA and CDR2 FQGNSA. The CDR3 spans 16 residues. Written as DNA, the CDR3 is TGTGCCAGCAGCTTAGTTGGGGGTAGCGCCGACTACGAGCAGTACTTC. Its protein product is CASSLVGGSADYEQYF.

V gene TRBV10-3 combines with J gene TRBJ2-1; D gene unclear. This CDR3 region has 14 residues. The germline V gene encodes CDR1 ENHRY and CDR2 SYGVKD. V was trimmed by 0 bases and J by 3 bases, leaving 6 bases between them. CDR3 DNA sequence: TGTGCCATCAGTGAGTCTACCAGCTACAATGAGCAGTTCTTC. Translating it yields CAISESTSYNEQFF.

This chain links TRBV3-1 (or the pseudogene TRBV3-2) with TRBJ1-1; no clear D. Between the trimmed V and J ends, which lost 4 bases and 5 bases, there was a span of 11 bases. Per germline, CDR1 LGHDT and CDR2 YNNKEL (reference sequence). This CDR3 contains 13 residues. The chain's CDR3 is CASSPAGRTEAFF. The CDR3 bases are TGTGCCAGCAGCCCCGCAGGAAGGACTGAAGCTTTCTTT.

V and J are TRBV7-3 and TRBJ2-3; D might be TRBD2 (6 bases). CDR3 length equals 12 residues. Germline V CDR1 and CDR2: SGHTA, FQGTGA. The V gene lost 8 bases and the J gene lost 6 bases, with 12 bases spanning the gap. The DNA of the CDR3 is TGTGCCAGCCGGGGGAGCGGCGATACGCAGTATTTT. As protein: CASRGSGDTQYF.

This clone appeared a single time. The chain combines TRBV27 with TRBJ1-1; the D gene is possibly TRBD1 (5 bases). Germline CDR1 and CDR2: MNHEY and SMNVEV (reference sequence). The V end was cut by 2 bases, the J end by 4 bases, with 8 bases between. CDR3 size: 13 residues. The CDR3, as DNA: TGTGCCAGCAGTTTAGACAGCCGCACTGAAGCTTTCTTT. Amino acids: CASSLDSRTEAFF.

The rearrangement links TRBV27 to TRBJ2-2; D is tentatively TRBD1 or TRBD2 (5 bases each). The germline CDR1 and CDR2 sequences are MNHEY and SMNVEV (reference sequence). CDR3 size: 16 residues. V was cut by 6 bases and J by 3 bases, with 17 bases left in between. The CDR3 reads CASSRVGDADTGELFF. DNA for the CDR3: TGTGCCAGCAGCCGAGTCGGGGACGCGGACACCGGGGAGCTGTTTTTT.

The chain couples TRBV27 to TRBJ2-3; the match to TRBD2 covers 9 bases. The V gene's germline CDR1 is MNHEY and CDR2 SMNVEV (reference sequence). J lost 6 bases, V lost 4 bases, and 11 bases had no gene match. The CDR3 totals 16 residues. CDR3 sequence: CASSSRAGGVMDTQYF. In DNA, the CDR3 is TGTGCCAGCAGTTCCAGAGCGGGGGGCGTAATGGATACGCAGTATTTT.

This rearrangement joins TRBV12-3 or TRBV12-4 to TRBJ1-1, with D hard to call. V lost 3 bases to trimming and J lost 0 bases, with 5 bases between them. This CDR3 spans 13 amino acids. The CDR3 nucleotides are TGTGCCAGCAGTTTGCGGGTGAACACTGAAGCTTTCTTT. As protein: CASSLRVNTEAFF.

The V call is TRBV27, the J call TRBJ1-5; D unclear. Trimming left V 6 bases short and J 3 bases short, with 9 bases between. Germline-derived CDR1 and CDR2 are MNHEY and SMNVEV (reference sequence). The CDR3 covers 13 residues. Here the CDR3 reads CASSAYANQPQHF. In DNA, the CDR3 is TGTGCCAGCAGCGCATATGCCAATCAGCCCCAGCATTTT.

The V gene is TRBV28, the J gene TRBJ1-2; TRBD1 is a possible D gene (6 bases). This CDR3 contains 14 residues. Germline assignment: CDR1 MDHEN and CDR2 SYDVKM. Deletions cut 5 bases from V and 7 bases from J, with 17 bases between. In DNA form, the CDR3 reads TGTGCCAGCAGTACGACCCCCAGGGGAGGTGGCTACACCTTC. Its protein product is CASSTTPRGGGYTF.

This rearrangement joins TRBV5-1 to TRBJ2-1; D could derive from TRBD1 or TRBD2 (5 bases each). Trimming removed 0 bases at V and 5 bases at J, with 9 bases between. Germline CDR1 SGHRS, CDR2 YFSETQ. There are 14 residues in the CDR3. The CDR3 reads CASSLAGTNNEQFF. The CDR3 DNA sequence: TGCGCCAGCAGCTTGGCCGGGACCAACAATGAGCAGTTCTTC. Variable domain in full (rest from reference TRBV5-1 and TRBJ2-1): KAGVTQTPRYLIKTRGQQVTLSCSPISGHRSVSWYQQTPGQGLQFLFEYFSETQRNKGNFPGRFSGRQFSNSRSEMNVSTLELGDSALYLCASSLAGTNNEQFFGPGTRLTVL.

This clone was recorded a few times. V and J are TRBV3-1 (or the pseudogene TRBV3-2) and TRBJ2-7; TRBD2 matches 10 bases. Germline V gives CDR1 LGHDT, CDR2 YNNKEL (reference sequence). This CDR3 spans 13 amino acids. The V segment lost 11 bases and the J segment 2 bases; nucleotides outside the gene matches: 6. CDR3 sequence reads: CASRTSGTYEQYF. The CDR3 nucleotides read TGTGCCTCCCGGACTAGCGGTACCTACGAGCAGTACTTC.

This rearrangement joins TRBV4-2 to TRBJ1-3; 8 nucleotides line up with TRBD1. Per germline, CDR1 LGHNA and CDR2 YNFKEQ. This CDR3 is 17 amino acids long. Trimming removed 3 bases from V and 2 bases from J; junction bases left unmatched: 9. CDR3 protein: CASSQLLDRDAGNTIYF. Here the CDR3 DNA reads TGTGCCAGCAGCCAGCTACTGGACAGGGATGCTGGAAACACCATATATTTT.

Regarding this clone: The DNA is omitted, as the CDR3 cannot be located on it reliably, and the CDR3 follows TCRdb's listing. This chain links TRBV29-1 with TRBJ1-2. Including both end residues, the CDR3 is 12 amino acids long. Germline CDR1 is SQVTM and CDR2 is ANQGSEA. CDR3 protein: CSVGGGAYGYTF.

This chain links TRBV7-2 with TRBJ1-2; the D is unclear. The CDR3 sequence is 13 residues long. Germline V gene lookup returns CDR1 SGHTA and CDR2 FQGNSA. V was clipped by 8 bases and J by 1 base, with 11 bases between them. This CDR3 is CASGPAVNYGYTF. For the CDR3, the DNA is TGTGCCAGCGGCCCAGCGGTTAACTATGGCTACACCTTC.

This chain links TRBV25-1 with TRBJ1-6; D is possibly TRBD1 (6 bases). The CDR3 has 16 residues. V was clipped by 4 bases and J by 5 bases, with 15 bases between them. Germline lookup yields CDR1 MGHDK and CDR2 SYGVNS. The CDR3 coding sequence is TGTGCCAGCAGTGGGATTGGACAGCCGCATAATTCACCCCTCCACTTT. It translates to CASSGIGQPHNSPLHF.

V usage is TRBV7-9 and J usage is TRBJ1-5; TRBD1 is a possible D gene (5 bases). V was cut by 3 bases and J by 6 bases, with 18 bases left in between. Germline loops: CDR1 SEHNR, CDR2 FQNEAQ (reference sequence). The CDR3 sequence is 16 residues long. CDR3 coding DNA: TGTGCCAGCAGCTTCGCGCGGGGGGGTCTGGTTCAGCCCCAGCATTTT. Protein: CASSFARGGLVQPQHF. Variable domain in full (rest from reference TRBV7-9 and TRBJ1-5): DTGVSQNPRHKITKRGQNVTFRCDPISEHNRLYWYRQTLGQGPEFLTYFQNEAQLEKSRLLSDRFSAERPKGSFSTLEIQRTEQGDSAMYLCASSFARGGLVQPQHFGDGTRLSIL.

This chain links TRBV6-2 or TRBV6-3 with TRBJ1-3; D uncertain. The CDR3 sequence is 14 residues long. Germline V gene sequence: CDR1 MNHEY, CDR2 SVGEGT. Trimming stripped 6 bases from V and 0 bases from J, with 9 bases between. CDR3 nucleotide sequence: TGTGCCAGCAGCGATGGCAGCTCTGGAAACACCATATATTTT. This gives the protein CASSDGSSGNTIYF.

This clone is a singleton in its sample. The chain is built from TRBV27 and TRBJ1-3; D not resolved. V gave up 6 bases and J gave up 0 bases, with 6 bases separating them. The V gene's germline CDR1 is MNHEY and CDR2 SMNVEV (reference sequence). The CDR3 runs 13 residues. CDR3 in amino acids: CASRVSSGNTIYF. The CDR3, as DNA: TGTGCCAGCAGGGTGAGCTCTGGAAACACCATATATTTT.